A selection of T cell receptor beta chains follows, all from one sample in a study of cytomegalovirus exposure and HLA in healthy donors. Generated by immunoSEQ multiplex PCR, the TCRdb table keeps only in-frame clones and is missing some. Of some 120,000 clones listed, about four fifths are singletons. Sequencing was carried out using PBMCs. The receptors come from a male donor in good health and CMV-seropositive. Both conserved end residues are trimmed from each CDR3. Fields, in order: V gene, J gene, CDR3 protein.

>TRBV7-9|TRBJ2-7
ASSSAQGEQY
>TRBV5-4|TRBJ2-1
ASSSDRGSYNEQF
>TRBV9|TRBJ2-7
ASSVATGALVYEQY
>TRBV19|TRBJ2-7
ASGPGRRGEQY
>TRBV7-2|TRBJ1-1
ASSLGGQEHTEAF
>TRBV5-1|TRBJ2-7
ASSLALSGRAPDYEQY
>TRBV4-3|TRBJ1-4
ASSQDLAGGKEKLF
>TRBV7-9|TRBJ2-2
SSSLPGRENTGELF
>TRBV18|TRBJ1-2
ASSPSDRGGNGYT
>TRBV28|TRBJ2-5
ASHYSGRKTQY
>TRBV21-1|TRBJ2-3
ASSKVPSVEREATDTQY
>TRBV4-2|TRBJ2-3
ASSQGGGSADTQY
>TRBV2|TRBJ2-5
ASSERTARETQY
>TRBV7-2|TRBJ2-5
ASSWRTGKQETQY
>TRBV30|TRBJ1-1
AWSVRRYGPEAF
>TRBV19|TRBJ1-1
ASSMDRVNTEAF
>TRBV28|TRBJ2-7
ASSLTGAGWRYEQY
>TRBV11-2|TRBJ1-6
ASSRSDSYNSPLH
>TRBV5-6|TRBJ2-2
ASSLVIDITGELF
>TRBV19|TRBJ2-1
ASSMGQGNEQF
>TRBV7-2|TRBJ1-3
ASSLEFRGGNTIY
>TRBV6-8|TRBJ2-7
ASSVGGRIGYEQY
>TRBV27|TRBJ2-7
ASSQGHDYEQY
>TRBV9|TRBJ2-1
ASEGEWNEQF
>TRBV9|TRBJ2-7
ASSVGADLSYEQY
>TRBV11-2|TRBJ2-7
ASSLPPTSGSSYEQY
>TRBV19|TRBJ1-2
ASSSGYGYT
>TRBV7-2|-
ASSPLSPYEQY
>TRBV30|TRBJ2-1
AWSGSGPLQF
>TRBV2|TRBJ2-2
ASNPGFTGELF
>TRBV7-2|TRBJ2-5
ASSRDSLVQTQY
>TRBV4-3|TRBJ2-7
ASSQVRDNYEQY
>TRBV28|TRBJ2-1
ASTPLDKSSYNEQF
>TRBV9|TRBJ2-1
ASSVGSGRKSSYNEQF
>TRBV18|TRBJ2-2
ASFGDRDRNTGELF
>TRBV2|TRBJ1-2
ASSLDRRGYT
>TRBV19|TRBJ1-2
ASSPGQGAVGYT
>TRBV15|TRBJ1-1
ATSRQLVNTEAF
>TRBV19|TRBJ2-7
ATIAGVKQY
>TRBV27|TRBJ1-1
ASSDGEFTEAF
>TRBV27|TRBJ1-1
ASSLRMRNTEAF
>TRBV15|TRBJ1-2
ATSRGMTGDYGYT
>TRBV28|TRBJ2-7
ASSKQGYEQY